Following are 27 T cell receptor beta chains from one sample sequenced in a study of blood T cell repertoires in COVID-19 (dated by TCRdb to 2019 to 2021). Libraries were constructed by the immunoSEQ multiplex PCR assay. As stored in TCRdb, this immuneACCESS dataset retains in-frame rearrangements with V and J assigned. A fraction of the clones does not appear; measured against another copy, unresolved V genes explain less than half of the discrepancy, and the remainder lacks a known reason. This sample is represented by about 140,000 clones; 87% of them were singletons. The top ten clones comprise approximately 10% of the sample. Sequenced: PBMCs or T cells enriched from blood (not recorded which). Receptors were obtained from a man aged 55 to 70 who had recovered from COVID-19.

The chain is built from TRBV5-5 and TRBJ1-5; D is uncertain. From germline, CDR1 is SGHKS and CDR2 YYEKEE (reference sequence). V lost 3 bases, J lost 9 bases, and 16 bases lay in between. This CDR3 is built from 14 residues. The CDR3 nucleotides read TGTGCCAGCAGCTCCCCCGGGGTGAACGCGCCCCAGCATTTT. This gives the protein CASSSPGVNAPQHF.

Concerning this clone itself: Sequence at one end of the junction differs from germline and may be a read error. The rearrangement links TRBV25-1 to TRBJ1-5; the match to TRBD1 covers 8 bases. The germline V gene has CDR1 MGHDK and CDR2 SYGVNS. This CDR3 is built from 14 residues. CDR3: CASTGQGSHQPQHF. In DNA, the CDR3 is TGTGCCAGCACCGGACAGGGTAGCCATCAGCCCCAGCATTTT.

The rearrangement uses TRBV20-1 and TRBJ1-6, with D unresolved. The CDR3 is made up of 14 amino acids. V was cut by 3 bases and J by 7 bases, with 13 bases left in between. Looked up from germline, CDR1 is DFQATT and CDR2 is SNEGSKA (reference sequence). The CDR3 region is CSASLDSGNSPLHF. In nucleotides, the CDR3 is TGCAGTGCTAGTCTAGACTCCGGGAATTCACCCCTCCACTTT.

The rearrangement uses TRBV5-1 and TRBJ2-2; 12 bases map to TRBD1. The CDR3 contains 16 residues. V lost 3 bases and J lost 5; bases outside the gene matches: 5. Germline V gene data show CDR1 as SGHRS and CDR2 as YFSETQ. CDR3 amino acids: CASSSGQGAGTGELFF. CDR3 nucleotide sequence: TGCGCCAGCAGCTCGGGACAGGGGGCGGGGACCGGGGAGCTGTTTTTT. The whole variable domain, remainder taken from reference TRBV5-1 and TRBJ2-2, is KAGVTQTPRYLIKTRGQQVTLSCSPISGHRSVSWYQQTPGQGLQFLFEYFSETQRNKGNFPGRFSGRQFSNSRSEMNVSTLELGDSALYLCASSSGQGAGTGELFFGEGSRLTVL.

The chain couples TRBV9 to TRBJ2-7, with 9 bases aligning to TRBD2. The CDR3 spans 15 residues. Losses at the gene ends were 0 bases for V and 5 bases for J; bases not matched to a gene: 6. The germline CDR1 and CDR2 sequences are SGDLS and YYNGEE. In DNA form, the CDR3 reads TGTGCCAGCAGCGTAGGGGTAGCGGGAGCACACGAGCAGTACTTC. It is translated as CASSVGVAGAHEQYF.

The V call is TRBV25-1, the J call TRBJ2-7; 9 bases are shared with TRBD1. After removal of 2 bases from V and 4 bases from J, the junction contained 3 bases not matched to a gene. The CDR3 length is 14 residues. Germline CDR1 and CDR2: MGHDK and SYGVNS. The CDR3 DNA reads as TGTGCCAGCAGTGAAGGGACAGGGTATTACGAGCAGTACTTC. Its translation: CASSEGTGYYEQYF.

In DNA form, the CDR3 reads TGTGCCAGCTCACCTCGGACAGGGCCCAATTCACCCCTCCACTTT. Its protein is CASSPRTGPNSPLHF. The chain carries TRBV18 and TRBJ1-6; 8 bases line up with TRBD1. The length of the CDR3 is 15 residues. From germline, CDR1 is KGHSH and CDR2 LQKENI. J lost 7 bases, V lost 3 bases, and 5 bases had no gene match.

This chain links TRBV29-1 with TRBJ2-7; TRBD2 aligns across 7 bases. The CDR3 is 14 residues long. Germline V gene data show CDR1 as SQVTM and CDR2 as ANQGSEA. Trimming cost V 8 bases and J 0 bases; bases outside gene matches: 10. CDR3 in DNA: TGCAGCCCTCCCGGTTCTAGCGGCTCCTACGAGCAGTACTTC. Protein product: CSPPGSSGSYEQYF.

The CDR3: CASGEVTNEKLFF. DNA for the CDR3: TGTGCCAGTGGGGAGGTAACTAATGAAAAACTGTTTTTT. The genes are TRBV19 and TRBJ1-4; D gene ambiguous. The CDR3 spans 13 residues. The germline V and J ends were trimmed by 8 bases and 1 base, with 8 bases remaining between them. Per germline, CDR1 LNHDA and CDR2 SQIVND (reference sequence).

J is TRBJ2-7 and V is TRBV27; no clear D gene. The CDR3 is 13 amino acids. Germline V CDR1 and CDR2: MNHEY, SMNVEV (reference sequence). V lost 5 bases and J lost 6, with 14 bases in between. CDR3 sequence: CASSGLGLSEQYF. The CDR3 region has the DNA TGTGCCAGCAGTGGGCTTGGGTTAAGCGAGCAGTACTTC.

The chain has TRBV5-1 and TRBJ2-2, with D hard to call. Germline V gene data show CDR1 as SGHRS and CDR2 as YFSETQ. CDR3 length: 17 amino acids. V lost 0 bases to trimming and J lost 1 base, with 13 bases between them. As DNA, the CDR3 is TGCGCCAGCAGCTTGGCCGTAAACTTACTGAACACCGGGGAGCTGTTTTTT. This translates into CASSLAVNLLNTGELFF.

The rearrangement uses TRBV5-4 and TRBJ1-2; tentative D call: TRBD1 (5 bases). Germline loops: CDR1 SGHNT, CDR2 YYREEE (reference sequence). The germline V and J ends were trimmed by 3 bases and 3 bases, with 18 bases remaining between them. The CDR3 has 16 residues. The CDR3 reads CASSWGLTGEHYGYTF. CDR3 in DNA: TGTGCCAGCAGCTGGGGGTTGACGGGGGAACACTATGGCTACACCTTC.

The chain uses TRBV14 and TRBJ2-7; D call uncertain. Germline CDR1 reads SGHDN; CDR2 reads FVKESK. There are 14 residues in the CDR3. Trimming took 0 bases from V and 0 from J, leaving 6 bases between them. In DNA, the CDR3 is TGTGCCAGCAGCCAAGATGTACTCTCCTACGAGCAGTACTTC. Its protein is CASSQDVLSYEQYF.

This chain joins TRBV10-3 and TRBJ2-3, with 8 nucleotides matching TRBD2. Germline values: CDR1 ENHRY, CDR2 SYGVKD. The CDR3 sequence is 16 residues long. Unmatched junction bases numbered 9, after V lost 2 bases and J lost 5 bases. The CDR3, as DNA: TGTGCCATCAGTGAGGTCTCGCGGGGGGCAAGAGATACGCAGTATTTT. Its protein product is CAISEVSRGARDTQYF.

The chain uses TRBV6-5 and TRBJ1-2; TRBD1 matches 7 bases. Germline assignment: CDR1 MNHEY and CDR2 SVGAGI. The CDR3 has 12 amino acids. V dropped 6 bases and J dropped 7; count of bases not matched to a gene: 5. CDR3 residues: CASRPGGGGYTF. The CDR3 nucleotides are TGTGCCAGCAGGCCAGGGGGTGGTGGCTACACCTTC.

The chain combines TRBV11-2 with TRBJ1-3; 7 bases fit TRBD1. The CDR3 runs to 17 residues. Germline values: CDR1 SGHAT, CDR2 FQNNGV. The J segment lost 0 bases and the V segment lost 5 bases, leaving 10 bases of the junction unmatched. CDR3 loop: CASSGRLGQFSGNTIYF. DNA of the CDR3: TGTGCCAGCAGCGGCCGCCTGGGACAGTTCTCTGGAAACACCATATATTTT.

V and J are TRBV19 and TRBJ2-7; a weak D match, TRBD1 (5 bases). CDR1 LNHDA and CDR2 SQIVND come from the germline V gene (reference sequence). Trimming pared 6 bases from V and 5 bases from J, leaving 11 bases between. The CDR3 extends over 12 amino acids. In DNA, the CDR3 is TGTGCCAGTAGCCGCCAGGGCAACGAGCAGTACTTC. As protein: CASSRQGNEQYF.

The V call is TRBV2, the J call TRBJ1-1, with D possibly being TRBD1 (5 bases). Germline V gene sequence: CDR1 SNHLY, CDR2 FYNNEI. Deletions cut 3 bases from V and 6 bases from J, with 14 bases between. The CDR3 runs 14 residues. The chain's CDR3 is CASSDTGLIPEAFF. The CDR3 DNA follows: TGTGCCAGCAGTGATACAGGTCTGATCCCTGAAGCTTTCTTT. The full variable domain, rest sourced from reference TRBV2 and TRBJ1-1, is EPEVTQTPSHQVTQMGQEVILRCVPISNHLYFYWYRQILGQKVEFLVSFYNNEISEKSEIFDDQFSVERPDGSNFTLKIRSTKLEDSAMYFCASSDTGLIPEAFFGQGTRLTVV.

The chain has TRBV27 and TRBJ2-7; 7 bases match TRBD2. V trimming: 2 bases; J trimming: 5 bases; junction bases outside the gene matches: 6. In germline, CDR1 is MNHEY, CDR2 SMNVEV (reference sequence). CDR3 size: 14 residues. CDR3 nucleotides: TGTGCCAGCAGTTTAGCACTAGCGTCCGACGAGCAGTACTTC. Protein sequence: CASSLALASDEQYF.

The CDR3 DNA follows: TGTGCCAGCAGCTTGGAAGGCCGGAGGACAGATACGCAGTATTTT. The encoded protein is CASSLEGRRTDTQYF. The V call is TRBV5-5, the J call TRBJ2-3; possible D gene TRBD2, 5 bases. Trimming took 0 bases from V and 3 from J, leaving 11 bases between them. Per the germline V gene, CDR1 is SGHKS and CDR2 is YYEKEE (reference sequence). CDR3 size: 15 residues. The complete variable domain, with remaining parts taken from reference TRBV5-5 and TRBJ2-3, reads DAGVTQSPTHLIKTRGQQVTLRCSPISGHKSVSWYQQVLGQGPQFIFQYYEKEERGRGNFPDRFSARQFPNYSSELNVNALLLGDSALYLCASSLEGRRTDTQYFGPGTRLTVL.

The chain uses TRBV2 and TRBJ2-3; D uncertain. The V end lost 6 bases, the J end lost 3 bases, and 4 bases lay between the germline ends. The CDR3 consists of 11 residues. Germline V gene lookup returns CDR1 SNHLY and CDR2 FYNNEI. The CDR3, as DNA: TGTGCCAGCAGAGCTACAGATACGCAGTATTTT. This gives the protein CASRATDTQYF. The full variable domain, with the rest looked up from reference TRBV2 and TRBJ2-3, is EPEVTQTPSHQVTQMGQEVILRCVPISNHLYFYWYRQILGQKVEFLVSFYNNEISEKSEIFDDQFSVERPDGSNFTLKIRSTKLEDSAMYFCASRATDTQYFGPGTRLTVL.

The chain recombines TRBV18 with TRBJ2-7, with D unresolved. This CDR3 region has 12 residues. The V and J ends lost 6 bases and 2 bases respectively, with 8 bases between them. Germline V gene data show CDR1 as KGHSH and CDR2 as LQKENI. CDR3 protein: CASSFSPYEQYF. The CDR3 coding sequence is TGTGCCAGCTCTTTTAGTCCCTACGAGCAGTACTTC.

The chain combines TRBV19 with TRBJ2-7; 10 nucleotides align to TRBD2. CDR1 is LNHDA, CDR2 SQIVND, per germline (reference sequence). The CDR3 consists of 15 residues. Trimming at V came to 5 bases and at J to 3 bases, leaving 7 bases not matched to a gene. CDR3 nucleotides: TGTGCCAGTAGTCTCGGGACTAGCGATTACTACGAGCAGTACTTC. The encoded protein is CASSLGTSDYYEQYF.

This chain uses TRBV24-1 with TRBJ2-1, with unresolved D. V gave up 5 bases and J gave up 6 bases, with 10 bases separating them. The CDR3 is made up of 13 amino acids. The V gene's germline CDR1 is KGHDR and CDR2 SFDVKD. CDR3 nucleotide sequence: TGTGCCACCAGTGGGCGACTTACCAATGAGCAGTTCTTC. It yields the protein CATSGRLTNEQFF.

The chain combines TRBV28 with TRBJ2-7, with 7 bases that match TRBD1. The CDR3 has 16 amino acids. With V trimmed by 4 bases and J by 7 bases, 16 bases remained unmatched. The germline V gene has CDR1 MDHEN and CDR2 SYDVKM. CDR3 loop: CASSSPDRLTPREQYF. CDR3 DNA sequence: TGTGCCAGCAGTTCCCCGGACAGGTTAACCCCACGGGAGCAGTACTTC.

CDR3 sequence reads: CASSQNLGTAKETQYF. The DNA for the CDR3 is TGTGCCAGCAGCCAAAACCTTGGGACAGCTAAAGAGACCCAGTACTTC. The rearrangement joins TRBV3-1 (or the pseudogene TRBV3-2) to TRBJ2-5; 7 nucleotides line up with TRBD1. The V and J ends lost 2 bases and 3 bases, in that order; junction bases with no gene match: 9. Germline CDR1 and CDR2: LGHDT and YNNKEL (reference sequence). The CDR3 sequence is 16 residues long.

CDR3: CASSFVFPGLAINEQFF. The DNA for the CDR3 is TGTGCCAGCAGTTTTGTCTTCCCGGGACTAGCGATAAATGAGCAGTTCTTC. The V and J genes are TRBV27 and TRBJ2-1; 10 nucleotides align to TRBD2. Germline trimming cut 3 bases from V and 7 bases from J; bases unmatched to any gene: 12. Per the germline V gene, CDR1 is MNHEY and CDR2 is SMNVEV (reference sequence). The CDR3 length is 17 residues.